This T cell receptor (beta chain) was identified during a study of T cell clones after liver transplantation (dated by TCRdb to the late 2010s). For the study in its entirety: Samples were obtained from ITN030ST, a randomized trial in which withdrawal of immunosuppression was attempted within 2 years of liver transplantation. Blood samples were taken pre-transplant, pre-randomization before withdrawal, and post-randomization after full withdrawal or failed withdrawal. Of the 8 liver transplant recipients making up the studied cohort, 3 were classified as tolerant and 5 as non-tolerant. Three of the eight recipients were HCV-positive; the others were transplanted for non-autoimmune, non-viral indications. Donor-reactive T cell clones were identified by TCRbeta sequencing after a pre-transplant mixed lymphocyte reaction and then tracked in post-transplant blood. Tolerance was defined as complete immunosuppression withdrawal for at least one year with no rise in liver enzymes beyond twice the upper limit of normal. Third party-reactive TCRbeta sequences were also identified from pre-transplant MLRs to serve as an antigen-independent comparator for donor-reactive sequences. Until randomization at 12-24 months post-transplant, subjects were given standard immunosuppression, with no induction therapy.

On this clone itself: It has no known antigen specificity. No base qualities exist here, and no much larger clone lies one base off it.

High-throughput TCRbeta CDR3 sequencing of frozen genomic DNA was performed by immunoSEQ, with PCR amplification, mapping, bias correction and internal controls included. The original methods were these. Productive rearrangements were kept, and unique TCRbeta sequences were defined by CDR3 nucleotide sequence plus V and J gene. For classification of a sequence as donor-reactive, at least 5-fold expansion in CFSE-low cells relative to unstimulated pre-transplant cells and a frequency of at least 0.01% were required. To ensure at least 90% detection power, minimum frequency thresholds were set for each subject based on that subject's lowest-template unstimulated sample. Repertoire turnover was measured by Jensen-Shannon divergence between the top 1000 TCRbeta sequences post- and pre-transplant. Two-sided Fisher's exact tests were used to test for changes in the detection of donor-reactive sequences. TCRdb mirrors the immuneACCESS table, restricted to in-frame sequences. Some clones are absent from its copies; in checked studies, under half trace to an unresolved V gene, and the reason for the others is unknown. V and J calls and clone size follow that table, whereas D and trimming were derived from the DNA. The sample table records roughly 55,000 clones; roughly 83% of these occur just once. Together, the top ten hold about 8.9% of the sample.

Study-level results and caveats: In 5 of 8 subjects, circulating donor-reactive CD4 TCRbeta sequences decreased significantly after transplant, regardless of tolerance or HCV status. Conclusions were preliminary, limited by small, heterogeneous patient numbers and non-standardized post-transplant time points. Because no allograft tissue specimens were available, donor-reactive T cells may have migrated into the graft instead of being deleted. In two subjects, low numbers of available donor cells limited the measurable donor-reactive repertoire. A greater decline was seen for donor-reactive sequences than for third party-reactive sequences, suggesting partial antigen-specific deletion unrelated to withdrawal success. When repertoire turnover was taken into account, detection of donor-reactive sequences was significantly reduced in 7 of 8 subjects for CD4 and in 8 of 8 subjects for CD8.

The label giving this sample's time point can be read as: pre-transplant. Unstimulated PBMCs, after thawing, were stained for CD3, CD4 and CD8 and then FACS-sorted into CD3+CD4+ and CD3+CD8+ populations. All 8 studied subjects were randomized to withdrawal of immunosuppression. The Qiagen DNeasy Blood and Tissue Kit was used for isolation of genomic DNA. Including the terminal cysteine and phenylalanine, the CDR3 comprises 15 residues. Only the CDR3 DNA is retained, 45 bases long and in frame from the first base. Via the germline V gene, CDR1 is SGHTA and CDR2 FQGNSA. Trimming leaves V shorter by 4 bases and J shorter by 1 base, with the junction holding 5 bases beyond the gene matches.

The receptor was isolated from a human donor who received a liver transplant. The material was CD4+ T cells from blood, obtained before liver transplant. The rearrangement combines TRBV7-2 with TRBJ1-2; 8 bases in between match TRBD1. CDR3 protein: CASSWGTGGNYGYTF. The DNA is TGTGCCAGCAGCTGGGGAACAGGGGGTAACTATGGCTACACCTTC. The CDR3, completed at both ends by the reference TRBV7-2 and TRBJ1-2 genes, gives the full variable domain GAGVSQSPSNKVTEKGKDVELRCDPISGHTALYWYRQSLGQGLEFLIYFQGNSAPDKSGLPSDRFSAERTGGSVSTLTIQRTQQEDSAVYLCASSWGTGGNYGYTFGSGTRLTVV.